Below, 8 T cell receptor beta chains from the same sample are listed, as sequenced in a study of regulatory T cells in long-lasting Graves disease. The time point: newly diagnosed GD, antithyroid drugs for less than 3 months. Construction of the TCR library relied on RNA isolated from PBMCs. Building the TCR beta libraries relied on iRepertoire HTBI primers, and CDR3 regions underwent Arm-PCR. Via MiXCR, TCRdb re-called the multiplex PCR reads, giving one row per CDR3 protein. The sample lists approximately 440,000 distinct CDR3 sequences, around 15% seen once, with about 12% in the top ten. These data were also reused for a study on T cells in Graves' hyperthyroidism and ophthalmopathy.

Here the sequenced sample was peripheral blood mononuclear cells (PBMCs), taken at new diagnosis, from a patient treated with antithyroid drugs. These receptors were collected from a man in his forties with Graves disease.

This sequence joins TRBV20-1 and TRBJ2-1; 9 nucleotides agree with TRBD2. Germline V lookup: CDR1 DFQATT, CDR2 SNEGSKA (reference sequence). CDR3 length equals 15 residues. V was clipped by 1 base and J by 5 bases; unmatched bases: 6. The CDR3 DNA sequence: TGCAGTGCTAGAGGTCGGGGACTAGCCAACAATGAGCAGTTCTTC. Protein sequence: CSARGRGLANNEQFF.

This clonotype was observed a few times. A read error may be the cause here, since a much bigger clone is one base away. The chain's CDR3 is CASSVRSGRAYEQLF. In DNA form, the CDR3 reads TGTGCCAGCAGTGTCCGCAGCGGGAGAGCATATGAGCAGCTCTTC. This chain uses TRBV2 with TRBJ2-1; 8 bases map to TRBD2. The CDR3 covers 15 residues. Germline CDR1 is SNHLY and CDR2 is FYNNEI.

This clonotype was found many times. The J gene is TRBJ2-3, the V gene TRBV6-1, with 8 bases fitting TRBD1. Trimming removed 6 bases from V and 1 base from J; junction bases left unmatched: 3. Germline V gene sequence: CDR1 MNHNS, CDR2 SASEGT. This CDR3 is built from 14 residues. The CDR3: CASRTGQGTDTQYF. CDR3 bases: TGTGCCAGCAGAACGGGACAGGGCACAGATACGCAGTATTTT.

V gene TRBV2 combines with J gene TRBJ2-3; the D is unclear. The CDR3 loop spans 20 amino acids. V gave up 2 bases and J gave up 1 base, with 25 bases separating them. CDR1 is SNHLY, CDR2 FYNNEI, per germline. The CDR3 DNA sequence: TGTGCCAGCAGTGAACTCCTCTTCGGGTTGTTTTTCGCACGCACAGATACGCAGTATTTT. This gives the protein CASSELLFGLFFARTDTQYF.

At least ten counts were recorded for this clonotype. This rearrangement joins TRBV28 to TRBJ2-7; 8 bases agree with TRBD1. Trimming cost V 5 bases and J 3 bases; bases outside gene matches: 9. This CDR3 is 15 amino acids long. Germline V gene data show CDR1 as MDHEN and CDR2 as SYDVKM. The CDR3 region has the DNA TGTGCCAGCAGTGAAGGGGGGACAGGAAGCTACGAGCAGTACTTC. Translated, it gives CASSEGGTGSYEQYF. Full variable domain (remainder filled in from reference TRBV28 and TRBJ2-7): DVKVTQSSRYLVKRTGEKVFLECVQDMDHENMFWYRQDPGLGLRLIYFSYDVKMKEKGDIPEGYSVSREKKERFSLILESASTNQTSMYLCASSEGGTGSYEQYFGPGTRLTVT.

This clonotype was seen once. This chain joins TRBV2 and TRBJ2-5; D not resolved. The CDR3 runs to 14 residues. The germline V and J ends were trimmed by 5 bases and 6 bases, with 16 bases remaining between them. Germline assignment: CDR1 SNHLY and CDR2 FYNNEI. CDR3: CASSPLDVPKTQYF. The CDR3, as DNA: TGTGCCAGCAGTCCCTTGGATGTGCCCAAGACCCAGTACTTC.

The rearrangement joins TRBV11-2 to TRBJ2-2; D may be TRBD1 or TRBD2 (5 bases each). The CDR3 length is 15 residues. CDR1 is SGHAT, CDR2 FQNNGV, per germline. The V end was cut by 3 bases, the J end by 7 bases, with 15 bases between. CDR3 loop: CASSLATRGDGELFF. The CDR3 coding sequence is TGTGCCAGCAGCTTGGCAACTAGGGGCGACGGGGAGCTGTTTTTT.

The rearrangement joins TRBV12-3 or TRBV12-4 to TRBJ2-7; TRBD1 matches at 10 bases. The CDR3 runs 15 residues. Trimming at V came to 4 bases and at J to 1 base, leaving 4 bases not matched to a gene. CDR3 residues: CASSYRDRGSYEQYF. The CDR3 coding sequence is TGTGCCAGCAGTTACCGGGACAGGGGATCCTACGAGCAGTACTTC.